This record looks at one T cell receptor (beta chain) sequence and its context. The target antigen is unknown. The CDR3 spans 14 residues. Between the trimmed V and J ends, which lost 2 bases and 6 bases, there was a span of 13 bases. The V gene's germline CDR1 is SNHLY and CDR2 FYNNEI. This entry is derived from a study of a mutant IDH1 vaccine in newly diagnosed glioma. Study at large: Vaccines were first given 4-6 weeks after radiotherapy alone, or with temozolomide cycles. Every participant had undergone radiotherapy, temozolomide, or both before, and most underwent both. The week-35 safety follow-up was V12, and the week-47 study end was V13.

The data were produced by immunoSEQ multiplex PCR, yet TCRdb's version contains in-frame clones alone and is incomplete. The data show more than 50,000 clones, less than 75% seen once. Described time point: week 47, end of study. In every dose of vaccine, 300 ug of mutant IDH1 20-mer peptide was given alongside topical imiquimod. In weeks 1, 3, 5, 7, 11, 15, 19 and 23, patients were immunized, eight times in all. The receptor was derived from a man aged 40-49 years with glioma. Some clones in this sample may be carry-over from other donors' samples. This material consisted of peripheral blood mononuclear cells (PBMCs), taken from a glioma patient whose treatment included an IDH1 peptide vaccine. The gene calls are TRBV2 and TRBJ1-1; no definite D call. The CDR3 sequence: CASSEPIPGSEAFF. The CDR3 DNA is TGTGCCAGCAGTGAACCAATCCCCGGTTCTGAAGCTTTCTTT.